This T cell receptor (beta chain) was obtained from a study of blood T cell repertoires in COVID-19. CDR1 is MDHEN, CDR2 SYDVKM, per germline. Trimming left V 6 bases short and J 2 bases short, with 12 bases between. This CDR3 comprises 14 residues. Only in-frame clones appear in the TCRdb table, and some are missing; sequencing was by immunoSEQ multiplex PCR. The data contain some 240,000 clones, around 85% of them singletons. The chain employs TRBV28 and TRBJ2-3; D perhaps matches TRBD2 (6 bases). The sequenced material came from peripheral blood. The sequence was collected from a woman aged 70-85 years with COVID-19, enrolled during active disease. Here the CDR3 reads CASSLGGATDTQYF. CDR3 nucleotides: TGTGCCAGCAGCCTGGGCGGGGCCACAGATACGCAGTATTTT.